This T cell receptor (beta chain) was recorded in a study of cytomegalovirus exposure and HLA in healthy donors. In the study overall: Across a few hundred genotyped donors, around 80% landed in the Caucasian-associated ancestry cluster. Overall study findings and caveats: The likely origin of a cluster of highly shared sequence variants was a sequencing artifact.

On this clone: Its antigen is currently unknown.

The CDR3 totals 17 residues. After removal of 0 bases from V and 5 bases from J, the junction contained 10 bases not matched to a gene. Germline V gene sequence: CDR1 SGHNT, CDR2 YYREEE (reference sequence). Sampled while nominally healthy, donors likely had unrecorded immune exposures. Primers for the PCR totalled 60 Vbeta and 13 Jbeta. TCRdb's table, derived via immunoSEQ multiplex PCR, lists solely in-frame clones and lacks some. The data hold 120,000 or so clones, with more than 60% observed a single time. The gene calls are TRBV5-4 and TRBJ2-1; TRBD2 aligns across 8 bases. The receptor was derived from a man aged 30 to 39 in good health and CMV-seropositive. Sample: PBMCs. CDR3 DNA sequence: TGTGCCAGCAGCTTGGAACCGGGGGCGGGGGGAGACAATGAGCAGTTCTTC. This encodes CASSLEPGAGGDNEQFF.